This paragraph reports one T cell receptor (beta chain). Its antigen is still unknown. Amplification started from genomic DNA. Multiplex PCR with 30 forward and 13 reverse primers amplified the TCR beta CDR3. In TCRdb, the multiplex PCR reads were re-called with MiXCR into one record per CDR3 protein. The sample shows about 250,000 distinct CDR3 sequences, more than 40% of them seen only once. Trimming removed 0 bases at V and 5 bases at J, with 17 bases between. The CDR3 is 16 amino acids. The germline CDR1 and CDR2 sequences are MNHNY and SVGAGI (reference sequence). This record comes from a study of type 1 and type 2 diabetes patients. Overall study findings and caveats: Some expanded clones seen only in T1D might occur in additional T2D or control samples.

The source material was peripheral blood mononuclear cells (PBMCs). This clonotype originated in a man between 18 and 29 years old with type 2 diabetes. The rearrangement joins TRBV6-6 to TRBJ2-7; weak D call: TRBD1 (5 bases). The CDR3 sequence is CASSYSSAGHLDEQYF. Here the CDR3 DNA reads TGTGCCAGCAGTTACTCCTCGGCAGGGCATCTCGACGAGCAGTACTTC.